This T cell receptor (beta chain) emerged from a study of T cell responses to AZD1222 COVID-19 vaccine. Clones were read by immunoSEQ multiplex PCR, and TCRdb kept only the in-frame ones, dropping some. Here the sample spans some 150,000 clones, 85% to 90% being singletons. This CDR3 spans 16 amino acids. V lost 5 bases, J lost 2 bases, and 7 bases stayed unmatched. The V gene's germline CDR1 is MNHNY and CDR2 SVGAGI (reference sequence). The chain employs TRBV6-6 and TRBJ1-5, with 9 positions matching TRBD1. This clonotype was sampled from an adult in good health. The sample here was peripheral blood, taken on day 0 of AZD1222 vaccination. CDR3 sequence reads: CASSRTRQGGNQPQHF. Here the CDR3 DNA reads TGTGCCAGCAGTCGGACGCGACAGGGGGGCAATCAGCCCCAGCATTTT.